This T cell receptor (beta chain) stems from a study of blood T cell repertoires in COVID-19. Study-wide context: Acute and convalescent COVID-19 samples came from the United States, Italy and Spain.

Method: immunoSEQ multiplex PCR; TCRdb's copy keeps in-frame clones and lacks some. The profile shows approximately 250,000 clones, approximately 79% of them singletons. The CDR3 has 15 amino acids. Germline V gives CDR1 LNHNV, CDR2 YYDKDF (reference sequence). The V gene lost 0 bases and the J gene lost 0 bases, with 8 bases spanning the gap. Study members were between roughly 18 and 100 years old and lived in 25 or so US regions. The sequence derives from a man aged 25-45 years with acute COVID-19. Sequenced sample: PBMCs or T cells enriched from blood (not recorded which). The chain couples TRBV15 to TRBJ1-1; D is ambiguous. The CDR3 DNA reads as TGTGCCACCAGCAGAGACCTACTTATGAACACTGAAGCTTTCTTT. The encoded protein is CATSRDLLMNTEAFF.